This T cell receptor beta chain appears in the sequencing data of a study of OX40 agonist ivuxolimab in advanced cancers. For the study at large: Patients assigned to dose escalation were diagnosed with hepatocellular carcinoma, melanoma, renal cell or head and neck cancer. At under 85% male, the cohort had a mean age of 60 years, ranging from roughly 20 to 85. A partial response was reached by three patients: one with hepatocellular carcinoma and two with cutaneous melanoma.

Blood got drawn at baseline, again on cycle 4 day 1, and then on cycle 7 day 1. In this sample, this clone turned up once. Clones were sequenced by immunoSEQ multiplex PCR, and TCRdb holds only the in-frame ones, with some missing. The sample holds about 23,000 clones, approximately 77% seen once. The CDR3 sequence is 12 residues long. Germline values: CDR1 SQVTM, CDR2 ANQGSEA. Trimming removed 7 bases from V and 4 bases from J, with 11 bases in between. The origin of this receptor is an adult with an advanced solid tumor such as melanoma, head and neck, liver or kidney cancer. Source: CD4+ or CD8+ T cells sorted from blood, taken in a trial of the OX40 agonist ivuxolimab. V usage is TRBV29-1 and J usage is TRBJ1-5, with D perhaps matching TRBD1 (6 bases). The CDR3 loop is CSATQGNQPQHF. CDR3 nucleotides: TGCAGCGCTACCCAGGGGAATCAGCCCCAGCATTTT.